This T cell receptor (beta chain) comes out of a study of technical replicates of blood from a handful of donors. Trimming cost V 6 bases and J 5 bases; bases outside gene matches: 8. From germline, CDR1 is MNHEY and CDR2 SMNVEV (reference sequence). The CDR3 extends over 14 amino acids. The table came from immunoSEQ multiplex PCR; TCRdb's copy has only in-frame clones and leaves some out. The sample includes 65,000 to 80,000 clones, roughly 96% of them seen just once. The specimen sequenced was T cells isolated from PBMCs. This sequence joins TRBV27 and TRBJ2-7; TRBD1 matches at 9 bases. The TCR sequence derives from a human donor in good health. The CDR3 loop is CASSNRDRVDEQYF. CDR3 nucleotide sequence: TGTGCCAGCAGCAACCGGGACAGGGTTGACGAGCAGTACTTC.